A single sample is the source of the 21 T cell receptor beta chains below, sequenced in a study of ipilimumab plus nivolumab after autologous stem cell transplantation. This table comes from immunoSEQ multiplex PCR, and its TCRdb copy is limited to in-frame clones, with some not included. Among 10,000 to 15,000 clones listed, 60% to 75% were seen once. Sequenced material: PBMCs, taken in a trial of ipilimumab plus nivolumab as post-transplant consolidation. These TCRs come from a male donor with diffuse large B-cell lymphoma.

This clone was observed once. The chain carries TRBV19 and TRBJ2-1; D call uncertain. The CDR3 has 14 amino acids. Germline V CDR1 and CDR2: LNHDA, SQIVND (reference sequence). Trimming removed 1 base at V and 12 bases at J, with 16 bases between. CDR3 region: CASSIGGGLDGQFF. The CDR3 DNA follows: TGTGCCAGTAGTATAGGTGGCGGTTTGGATGGGCAGTTCTTC.

The CDR3 nucleotides are TGTGCCAGCAGTGGTGGGACACAACTTTACGAGCAGTACTTC. Translation gives CASSGGTQLYEQYF. The V gene is TRBV6-5, the J gene TRBJ2-7; possible D gene TRBD1, 6 bases. This CDR3 has 14 amino acids. V lost 5 bases, J lost 4 bases, and 15 bases lay in between. CDR1 MNHEY and CDR2 SVGAGI come from the germline V gene.

This clone was seen a few times. V and J are TRBV10-3 and TRBJ2-7; D gene uncertain. V dropped 0 bases and J dropped 3 bases, with 9 bases sitting between them. This CDR3 contains 14 residues. Per germline, CDR1 ENHRY and CDR2 SYGVKD. This CDR3 reads CAISESGSLYEQYF. CDR3 nucleotides: TGTGCCATCAGTGAGTCTGGGTCCCTCTACGAGCAGTACTTC.

The chain carries TRBV5-1 and TRBJ2-7, with 7 positions matching TRBD2. The V and J ends lost 0 bases and 2 bases, in that order; junction bases with no gene match: 8. The germline CDR1 and CDR2 sequences are SGHRS and YFSETQ. The length of the CDR3 is 16 residues. As DNA, the CDR3 is TGCGCCAGCAGCTTGGAGGGCGGGGGAAGGGCCTACGAGCAGTACTTC. Encoded protein: CASSLEGGGRAYEQYF. The full variable domain, completed using reference TRBV5-1 and TRBJ2-7, is KAGVTQTPRYLIKTRGQQVTLSCSPISGHRSVSWYQQTPGQGLQFLFEYFSETQRNKGNFPGRFSGRQFSNSRSEMNVSTLELGDSALYLCASSLEGGGRAYEQYFGPGTRLTVT.

By share, this clone counts as medium-sized. The chain has TRBV9 and TRBJ1-2; the D gene is possibly TRBD1 (6 bases). From germline, CDR1 is SGDLS and CDR2 YYNGEE. The V end was cut by 3 bases, the J end by 5 bases, with 17 bases between. The CDR3 covers 15 residues. CDR3: CASSEAPDRTYGYTF. The DNA of the CDR3 is TGTGCCAGCAGCGAGGCCCCGGACAGAACATATGGCTACACCTTC.

Only one count was recorded for this clone. For the CDR3, the DNA is TGTGCCAGCTCACCCCAGAGGGGTGGGGAGCAGCCCCAGCATTTT. This codes for CASSPQRGGEQPQHF. The chain recombines TRBV18 with TRBJ1-5; D might be TRBD1 (5 bases). Trimming stripped 3 bases from V and 7 bases from J, with 16 bases between. CDR1 KGHSH and CDR2 LQKENI come from the germline V gene. This CDR3 is built from 15 residues.

The rearrangement joins TRBV5-1 to TRBJ2-7; 7 nucleotides agree with TRBD1. The junction had 5 bases not matched to a gene; V was cut back by 2 bases and J by 0 bases. Germline V CDR1 and CDR2: SGHRS, YFSETQ. The CDR3 has 15 residues. The CDR3 spells CASSFLQGDSYEQYF. In DNA form, the CDR3 reads TGCGCCAGCAGCTTCCTCCAGGGGGACTCCTACGAGCAGTACTTC.

The V gene is TRBV19, the J gene TRBJ1-1; TRBD1 aligns across 9 bases. CDR3 length: 15 residues. CDR1 and CDR2 (germline): LNHDA, SQIVND (reference sequence). V lost 4 bases and J lost 6; bases outside the gene matches: 9. CDR3 DNA: TGTGCCAGTAGTAGAGCGGGACAGGGTCTTCCTGAAGCTTTCTTT. Encoded protein: CASSRAGQGLPEAFF.

The genes are TRBV7-2 and TRBJ2-5; D gene unclear. Trimming stripped 4 bases from V and 0 bases from J, with 18 bases between. The CDR3 is made up of 17 amino acids. Germline CDR1 SGHTA, CDR2 FQGNSA. The CDR3 coding sequence is TGTGCCAGCAGCTACTTAAAGTGGGCTGAGTACCAAGAGACCCAGTACTTC. Translation gives CASSYLKWAEYQETQYF.

The genes are TRBV15 and TRBJ2-7; perhaps TRBD2 as D (5 bases). The V end was cut by 4 bases, the J end by 4 bases, with 11 bases between. The CDR3 has 13 residues. Germline CDR1 is LNHNV and CDR2 is YYDKDF (reference sequence). CDR3: CATSIEWTYEQYF. The DNA of the CDR3 is TGTGCCACCAGCATTGAATGGACTTACGAGCAGTACTTC.

The chain couples TRBV11-2 to TRBJ1-2, with D maybe TRBD1 (5 bases). Germline V CDR1 and CDR2: SGHAT, FQNNGV. Deletions cut 6 bases from V and 8 bases from J, with 19 bases between. The CDR3 length is 14 residues. The CDR3 nucleotides read TGTGCCAGCAGATCGGGACTCCCACGAGGAGGCTACACCTTC. Residues: CASRSGLPRGGYTF.

The chain links TRBV30 to TRBJ2-1, with D maybe TRBD2 (5 bases). The CDR3 is 12 residues long. The germline V gene encodes CDR1 GTSNPN and CDR2 SVGIG (reference sequence). Trimming removed 4 bases from V and 3 bases from J, with 7 bases in between. The DNA of the CDR3 is TGTGCCTGGACTCGGGACTACAATGAGCAGTTCTTC. Amino acid sequence: CAWTRDYNEQFF.

The V and J genes are TRBV6-1 and TRBJ1-5, with D possibly matching TRBD1 (5 bases). Germline V lookup: CDR1 MNHNS, CDR2 SASEGT. The V gene lost 2 bases and the J gene lost 1 base, with 15 bases spanning the gap. The CDR3 covers 17 residues. CDR3: CASSETGVGVSNQPQHF. DNA for the CDR3: TGTGCCAGCAGTGAAACGGGGGTGGGGGTCAGCAATCAGCCCCAGCATTTT.

This chain joins TRBV6-1 and TRBJ2-5; 7 bases match TRBD1. This CDR3 comprises 13 residues. Germline V lookup: CDR1 MNHNS, CDR2 SASEGT. The J segment lost 1 base and the V segment lost 6 bases, leaving 2 bases of the junction unmatched. CDR3 sequence (DNA): TGTGCCAGCAGAGGGACAGCCCAAGAGACCCAGTACTTC. Amino acid sequence: CASRGTAQETQYF.

The chain has TRBV4-3 and TRBJ2-2; no reliable D call. Germline V lookup: CDR1 LGHNA, CDR2 YSLEER. The V end lost 1 base, the J end lost 3 bases, and 3 bases lay between the germline ends. The CDR3 runs to 13 residues. The CDR3 sequence is CASSQVHTGELFF. DNA of the CDR3: TGCGCCAGCAGCCAAGTTCACACCGGGGAGCTGTTTTTT.

The V gene is TRBV27, the J gene TRBJ2-5; D is unclear. The V end lost 6 bases, the J end lost 1 base, and 6 bases lay between the germline ends. Germline V CDR1 and CDR2: MNHEY, SMNVEV (reference sequence). CDR3 length equals 12 residues. CDR3 amino acids: CASSQTQETQYF. CDR3 coding DNA: TGTGCCAGCAGCCAAACCCAAGAGACCCAGTACTTC.

As for this clone: Other DNA sequences within the sample encode an identical CDR3. The J gene is TRBJ2-5, the V gene TRBV2, with 9 bases lining up with TRBD2. CDR3 length: 15 amino acids. Germline loops: CDR1 SNHLY, CDR2 FYNNEI. J was trimmed by 4 bases and V by 9 bases; bases with no gene match: 12. CDR3 region: CASALRRGGLETQYF. CDR3 in DNA: TGTGCCAGTGCCCTTAGGCGGGGGGGCTTAGAGACCCAGTACTTC.

This chain links TRBV10-3 with TRBJ1-1, with D possibly being TRBD1 (5 bases). The CDR3 totals 12 residues. Per germline, CDR1 ENHRY and CDR2 SYGVKD. The ends were cut back, 10 bases at V and 5 bases at J, with 14 bases in the middle. The CDR3 DNA is TGTGCCACTCGGCGGGGGGAAACTGAAGCTTTCTTT. Amino acid sequence: CATRRGETEAFF.

The V and J genes are TRBV7-9 and TRBJ1-4; D is perhaps TRBD1 (5 bases). The germline V gene encodes CDR1 SEHNR and CDR2 FQNEAQ (reference sequence). The CDR3 has 17 residues. With 4 bases removed from V and 0 bases from J, the gap between germline ends came to 15 bases. The chain's CDR3 is CASSSLAGRTTNEKLFF. CDR3 in DNA: TGTGCCAGCAGCTCCCTAGCGGGGCGGACAACTAATGAAAAACTGTTTTTT.

The rearrangement links TRBV19 to TRBJ1-2; possibly TRBD1 for D (6 bases). The length of the CDR3 is 13 residues. V dropped 6 bases and J dropped 8 bases, with 16 bases sitting between them. Germline CDR1 reads LNHDA; CDR2 reads SQIVND (reference sequence). This CDR3 is CASRAGTIKGYTF. CDR3 sequence (DNA): TGTGCCAGTAGGGCCGGGACAATCAAAGGCTACACCTTC. Using reference TRBV19 and TRBJ1-2 for the parts outside the CDR3, the full variable domain is DGGITQSPKYLFRKEGQNVTLSCEQNLNHDAMYWYRQDPGQGLRLIYYSQIVNDFQKGDIAEGYSVSREKKESFPLTVTSAQKNPTAFYLCASRAGTIKGYTFGSGTRLTVV.

This clone was picked up one time. The genes are TRBV21-1 and TRBJ1-2; TRBD1 is the table's D call, not checked against the DNA. TRBV21-1 is an annotated pseudogene. The CDR3 extends over 20 amino acids. CDR3: CASSPGIRGRRPPCDDGYTF. CDR3 in DNA: TGTGCCAGCAGCCCAGGGATCAGGGGCAGGCGCCCTCCTTGTGATGATGGCTACACCTTC.